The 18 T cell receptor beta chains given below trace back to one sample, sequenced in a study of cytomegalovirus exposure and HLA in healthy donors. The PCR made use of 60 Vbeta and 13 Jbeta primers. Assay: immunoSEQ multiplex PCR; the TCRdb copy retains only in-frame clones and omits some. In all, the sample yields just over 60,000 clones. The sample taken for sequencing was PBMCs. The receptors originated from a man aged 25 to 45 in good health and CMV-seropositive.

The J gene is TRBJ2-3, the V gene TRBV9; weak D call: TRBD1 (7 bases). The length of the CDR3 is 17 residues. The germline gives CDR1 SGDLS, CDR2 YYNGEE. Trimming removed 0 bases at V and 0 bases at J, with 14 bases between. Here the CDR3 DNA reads TGTGCCAGCAGCGTAGACGGAGGGACAGAAAGCACAGATACGCAGTATTTT. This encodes CASSVDGGTESTDTQYF.

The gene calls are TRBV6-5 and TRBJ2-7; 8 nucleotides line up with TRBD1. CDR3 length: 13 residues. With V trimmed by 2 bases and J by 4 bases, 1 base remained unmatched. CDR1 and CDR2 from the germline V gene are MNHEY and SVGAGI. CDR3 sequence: CASSYGTGYEQYF. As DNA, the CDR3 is TGTGCCAGCAGTTACGGGACAGGTTACGAGCAGTACTTC.

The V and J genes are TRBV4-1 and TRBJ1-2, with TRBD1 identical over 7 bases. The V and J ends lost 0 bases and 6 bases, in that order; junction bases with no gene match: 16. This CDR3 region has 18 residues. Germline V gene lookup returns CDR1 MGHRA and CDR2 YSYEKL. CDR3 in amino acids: CASSQDRWTGGSVNGYTF. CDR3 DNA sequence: TGCGCCAGCAGCCAAGATCGTTGGACAGGAGGTAGTGTGAATGGCTACACCTTC.

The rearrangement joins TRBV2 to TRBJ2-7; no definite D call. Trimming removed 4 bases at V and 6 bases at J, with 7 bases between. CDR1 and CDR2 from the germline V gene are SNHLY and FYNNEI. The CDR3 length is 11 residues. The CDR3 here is CASSVRGEQYF. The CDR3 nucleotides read TGTGCCAGCAGTGTAAGAGGCGAGCAGTACTTC.

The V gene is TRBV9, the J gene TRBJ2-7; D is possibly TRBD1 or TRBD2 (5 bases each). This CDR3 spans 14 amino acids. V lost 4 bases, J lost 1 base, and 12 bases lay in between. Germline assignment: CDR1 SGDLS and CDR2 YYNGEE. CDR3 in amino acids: CASSLGGQSYEQYF. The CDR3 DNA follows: TGTGCCAGCAGCCTAGGAGGACAATCCTACGAGCAGTACTTC.

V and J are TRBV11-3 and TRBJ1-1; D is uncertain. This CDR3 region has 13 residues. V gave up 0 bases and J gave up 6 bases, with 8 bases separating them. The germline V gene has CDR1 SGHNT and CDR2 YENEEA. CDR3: CASSLEPSAEAFF. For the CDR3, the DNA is TGTGCCAGCAGCTTAGAACCCTCGGCTGAAGCTTTCTTT.

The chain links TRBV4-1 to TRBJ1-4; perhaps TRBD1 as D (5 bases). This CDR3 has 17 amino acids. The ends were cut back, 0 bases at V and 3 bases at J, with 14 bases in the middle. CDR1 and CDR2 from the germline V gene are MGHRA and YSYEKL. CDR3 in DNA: TGCGCCAGCAGCCAAGACTATCCCAGGGCTTCTAATGAAAAACTGTTTTTT. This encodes CASSQDYPRASNEKLFF.

The CDR3: CASSPNSGVRNTIYF. DNA of the CDR3: TGTGCCAGCTCACCAAATTCGGGTGTTAGAAACACCATATATTTT. The chain employs TRBV18 and TRBJ1-3; D is unclear. There are 15 residues in the CDR3. V lost 2 bases and J lost 5, with 13 bases in between. CDR1 is KGHSH and CDR2 is LQKENI in the germline V gene.

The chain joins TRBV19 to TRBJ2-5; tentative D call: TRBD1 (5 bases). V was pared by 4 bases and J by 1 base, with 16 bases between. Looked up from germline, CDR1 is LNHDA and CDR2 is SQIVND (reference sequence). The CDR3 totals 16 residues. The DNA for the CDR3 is TGTGCCAGTAGTAAGCCCGCAAGGCAGGGCCAAGAGACCCAGTACTTC. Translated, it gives CASSKPARQGQETQYF.

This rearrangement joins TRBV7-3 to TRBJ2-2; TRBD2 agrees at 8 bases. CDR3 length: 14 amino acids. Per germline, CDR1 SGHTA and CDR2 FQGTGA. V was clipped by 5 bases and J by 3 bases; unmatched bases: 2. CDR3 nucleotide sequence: TGTGCCAGCAGCCGGGGGGGAGACACCGGGGAGCTGTTTTTT. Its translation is CASSRGGDTGELFF.

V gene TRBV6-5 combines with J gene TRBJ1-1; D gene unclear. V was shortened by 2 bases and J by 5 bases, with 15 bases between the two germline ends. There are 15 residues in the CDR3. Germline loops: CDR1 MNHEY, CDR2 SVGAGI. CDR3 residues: CASSYNVRTGTEAFF. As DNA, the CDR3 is TGTGCCAGCAGTTACAATGTTAGGACGGGAACTGAAGCTTTCTTT.

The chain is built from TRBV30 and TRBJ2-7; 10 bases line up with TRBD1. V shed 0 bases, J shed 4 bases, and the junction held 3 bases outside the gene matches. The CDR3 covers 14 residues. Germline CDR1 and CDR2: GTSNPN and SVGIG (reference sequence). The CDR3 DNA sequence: TGTGCCTGGAGTGTACGGACAGGGGGATACGAGCAGTACTTC. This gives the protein CAWSVRTGGYEQYF.

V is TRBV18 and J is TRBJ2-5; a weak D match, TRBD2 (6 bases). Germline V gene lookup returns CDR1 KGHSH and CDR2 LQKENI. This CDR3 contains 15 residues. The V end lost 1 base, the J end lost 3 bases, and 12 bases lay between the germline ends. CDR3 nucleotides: TGTGCCAGCTCACCACGAGTCGGGGGAAAAGAGACCCAGTACTTC. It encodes CASSPRVGGKETQYF.

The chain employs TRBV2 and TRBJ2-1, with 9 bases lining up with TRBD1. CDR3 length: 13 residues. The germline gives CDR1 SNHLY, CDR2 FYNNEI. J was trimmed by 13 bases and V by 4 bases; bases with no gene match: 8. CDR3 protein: CASSGQGVTPQFF. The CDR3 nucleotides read TGTGCCAGCAGTGGACAGGGGGTCACCCCTCAGTTCTTC. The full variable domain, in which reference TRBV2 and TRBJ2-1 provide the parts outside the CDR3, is EPEVTQTPSHQVTQMGQEVILRCVPISNHLYFYWYRQILGQKVEFLVSFYNNEISEKSEIFDDQFSVERPDGSNFTLKIRSTKLEDSAMYFCASSGQGVTPQFFGPGTRLTVL.

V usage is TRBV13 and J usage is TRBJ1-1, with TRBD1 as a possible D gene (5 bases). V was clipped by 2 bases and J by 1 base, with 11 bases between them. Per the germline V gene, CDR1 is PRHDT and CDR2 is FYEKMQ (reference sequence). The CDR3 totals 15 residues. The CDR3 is CASSLKNRRNTEAFF. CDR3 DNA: TGTGCCAGCAGCTTAAAGAACAGGAGGAACACTGAAGCTTTCTTT.

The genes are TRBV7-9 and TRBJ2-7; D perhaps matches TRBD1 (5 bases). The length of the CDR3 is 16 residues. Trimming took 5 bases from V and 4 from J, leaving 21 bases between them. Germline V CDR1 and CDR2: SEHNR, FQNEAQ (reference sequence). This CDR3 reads CASSPTDPYRSYEQYF. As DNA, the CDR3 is TGTGCCAGCAGCCCCACAGACCCCTACAGGAGTTACGAGCAGTACTTC.

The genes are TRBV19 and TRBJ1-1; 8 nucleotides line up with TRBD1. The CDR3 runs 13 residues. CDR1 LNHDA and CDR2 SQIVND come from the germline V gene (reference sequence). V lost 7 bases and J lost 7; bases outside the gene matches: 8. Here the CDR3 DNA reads TGTGCCAGTACCTGGACAGGGAGAGATGAAGCTTTCTTT. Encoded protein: CASTWTGRDEAFF.

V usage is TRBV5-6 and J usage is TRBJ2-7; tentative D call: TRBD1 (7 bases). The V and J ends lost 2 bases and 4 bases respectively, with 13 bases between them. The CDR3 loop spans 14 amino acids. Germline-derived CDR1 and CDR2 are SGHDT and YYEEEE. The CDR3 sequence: CASSFAGTAYEQYF. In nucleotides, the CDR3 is TGTGCCAGCAGCTTTGCGGGGACAGCTTACGAGCAGTACTTC.